Each of the 21 T cell receptor beta chains below was sequenced from the same sample in a study of cytomegalovirus exposure and HLA in healthy donors. The PCR employed 60 Vbeta primers together with 13 Jbeta primers. Only in-frame clones appear in the TCRdb table, and some are missing; sequencing was by immunoSEQ multiplex PCR. The sample has around 150,000 clones, 66% seen once. The sequenced sample was PBMCs. The receptors were gathered from a woman aged 55-75 years in good health and CMV-seronegative.

V and J are TRBV11-3 and TRBJ2-3, with 7 bases fitting TRBD1. The CDR3 is 16 amino acids. J was trimmed by 5 bases and V by 1 base; bases with no gene match: 9. CDR1 is SGHNT, CDR2 YENEEA, per germline. The CDR3 DNA sequence: TGTGCCAGCAGCTTAGGAGTCGACAGGGTAAGAGATACGCAGTATTTT. As protein: CASSLGVDRVRDTQYF.

This clone was seen just once. The rearrangement joins TRBV10-3 to TRBJ1-5, with D perhaps TRBD1 (5 bases). This CDR3 spans 12 amino acids. The V end was cut by 6 bases, the J end by 7 bases, with 10 bases between. Germline CDR1 and CDR2: ENHRY and SYGVKD. The chain's CDR3 is CAISRGGQPQHF. CDR3 sequence (DNA): TGTGCCATCAGCCGGGGGGGGCAGCCCCAGCATTTT.

This rearrangement joins TRBV27 to TRBJ2-1, with 11 nucleotides matching TRBD2. Germline CDR1 is MNHEY and CDR2 is SMNVEV (reference sequence). The ends lost 6 bases at V and 9 bases at J; junction bases unmatched: 7. This CDR3 comprises 14 residues. As DNA, the CDR3 is TGTGCCAGCAGGGCTAGCGGGAGGAGCGTTGAGCAGTTCTTC. It yields the protein CASRASGRSVEQFF.

This chain uses TRBV6-1 with TRBJ2-5, with 8 bases fitting TRBD1. Germline values: CDR1 MNHNS, CDR2 SASEGT. The length of the CDR3 is 15 residues. Trimming at V came to 4 bases and at J to 4 bases, leaving 8 bases not matched to a gene. DNA of the CDR3: TGTGCCAGCAGTGCCCCGACAGGGGCAGGAGAGACCCAGTACTTC. It yields the protein CASSAPTGAGETQYF.

This clone was detected only a few times. The rearrangement links TRBV5-5 to TRBJ1-2; 8 nucleotides agree with TRBD1. V gave up 4 bases and J gave up 6 bases; unmatched junction bases: 8. The CDR3 loop spans 14 amino acids. The germline CDR1 and CDR2 sequences are SGHKS and YYEKEE (reference sequence). DNA for the CDR3: TGTGCCAGCAGCCCACTCGCGACAGGGGATGGCTACACCTTC. This gives the protein CASSPLATGDGYTF.

The J gene is TRBJ2-5, the V gene TRBV5-1; TRBD1 agrees at 7 bases. V lost 0 bases to trimming and J lost 5 bases; unmatched junction nucleotides: 4. Looked up from germline, CDR1 is SGHRS and CDR2 is YFSETQ. The CDR3 totals 14 residues. CDR3 amino acids: CASSLGGGAETQYF. The CDR3 DNA follows: TGCGCCAGCAGCTTGGGAGGGGGCGCGGAGACCCAGTACTTC.

The CDR3 sequence is CASRSSGGGNEQFF. The CDR3 nucleotides read TGTGCCAGCAGGAGTAGCGGGGGGGGGAATGAGCAGTTCTTC. The genes are TRBV25-1 and TRBJ2-1; 11 positions match TRBD2. The germline V gene has CDR1 MGHDK and CDR2 SYGVNS. V lost 6 bases, J lost 7 bases, and 5 bases stayed unmatched. This CDR3 spans 14 amino acids.

The chain employs TRBV28 and TRBJ1-5; D is ambiguous. Germline values: CDR1 MDHEN, CDR2 SYDVKM. V gave up 7 bases and J gave up 6 bases, with 16 bases separating them. The CDR3 runs to 14 residues. This chain's CDR3 is CASILSLRGQPQHF. CDR3 sequence (DNA): TGTGCCAGCATCCTATCTCTGCGGGGTCAGCCCCAGCATTTT.

This clone occurred a few times. J is TRBJ1-5 and V is TRBV19; weak D call: TRBD1 (5 bases). The CDR3 contains 16 residues. Germline V gives CDR1 LNHDA, CDR2 SQIVND (reference sequence). V was clipped by 4 bases and J by 0 bases, with 13 bases between them. The DNA of the CDR3 is TGTGCCAGTAGTAAACAGGACGTCGGTAGCAATCAGCCCCAGCATTTT. Translating it yields CASSKQDVGSNQPQHF. Complete variable domain (other parts from reference TRBV19 and TRBJ1-5): DGGITQSPKYLFRKEGQNVTLSCEQNLNHDAMYWYRQDPGQGLRLIYYSQIVNDFQKGDIAEGYSVSREKKESFPLTVTSAQKNPTAFYLCASSKQDVGSNQPQHFGDGTRLSIL.

CDR3 sequence: CSVQGQSKNIQYF. For the CDR3, the DNA is TGCAGCGTTCAGGGACAGTCCAAAAACATTCAGTACTTC. The chain carries TRBV29-1 and TRBJ2-4; 7 positions match TRBD1. With 5 bases clipped from V and 2 bases from J, the junction kept 3 bases outside the gene matches. Germline V gene data show CDR1 as SQVTM and CDR2 as ANQGSEA. CDR3 length equals 13 residues.

This clone has a single count. The CDR3 DNA is TGTGCCAGCAGTTACAGGCAGGGAGGGGAGACCCAGTACTTC. Protein product: CASSYRQGGETQYF. This sequence joins TRBV6-5 and TRBJ2-5, with 7 bases that match TRBD2. From germline, CDR1 is MNHEY and CDR2 SVGAGI. J gave up 5 bases and V 2 bases, and 5 bases lay outside the gene matches. The CDR3 is made up of 14 amino acids.

This chain links TRBV5-1 with TRBJ2-5; 11 bases are a match to TRBD2. The CDR3 runs to 16 residues. V lost 0 bases, J lost 4 bases, and 5 bases stayed unmatched. CDR1 SGHRS and CDR2 YFSETQ come from the germline V gene. The CDR3 reads CASSLGPTSGVETQYF. The DNA of the CDR3 is TGCGCCAGCAGCTTGGGGCCGACTAGCGGGGTAGAGACCCAGTACTTC.

This chain uses TRBV9 with TRBJ2-5; tentatively, D is TRBD2 (7 bases). This CDR3 is built from 15 residues. Trimming cost V 2 bases and J 2 bases, with 13 bases left between them. Looked up from germline, CDR1 is SGDLS and CDR2 is YYNGEE. CDR3 DNA: TGTGCCAGCAGCGTGGCGGGGGCGACACAAGAGACCCAGTACTTC. It codes for CASSVAGATQETQYF.

V gene TRBV7-2 combines with J gene TRBJ2-7, with D uncertain. Per the germline V gene, CDR1 is SGHTA and CDR2 is FQGNSA. Trimming stripped 6 bases from V and 2 bases from J, with 14 bases between. This CDR3 comprises 14 residues. CDR3 sequence: CASRPTEATYEQYF. The CDR3 nucleotides read TGTGCCAGCAGACCGACCGAGGCCACCTACGAGCAGTACTTC. Full variable domain (outside the CDR3, taken from reference TRBV7-2 and TRBJ2-7): GAGVSQSPSNKVTEKGKDVELRCDPISGHTALYWYRQSLGQGLEFLIYFQGNSAPDKSGLPSDRFSAERTGGSVSTLTIQRTQQEDSAVYLCASRPTEATYEQYFGPGTRLTVT.

This clone appeared once. V usage is TRBV5-4 and J usage is TRBJ2-5; a weak D match, TRBD2 (5 bases). Trimming removed 0 bases from V and 10 bases from J, with 13 bases in between. The CDR3 loop spans 13 amino acids. Per germline, CDR1 SGHNT and CDR2 YYREEE (reference sequence). The CDR3 protein is CASSLAEGWDQYF. In nucleotides, the CDR3 is TGTGCCAGCAGCTTGGCCGAGGGCTGGGACCAGTACTTC.

The rearrangement uses TRBV6-1 and TRBJ2-3, with TRBD2 matching over 10 bases. Germline V gives CDR1 MNHNS, CDR2 SASEGT. V lost 4 bases, J lost 2 bases, and 6 bases stayed unmatched. This CDR3 contains 16 residues. CDR3 in amino acids: CASSVSSGSPTDTQYF. CDR3 nucleotide sequence: TGTGCCAGCAGTGTTTCTAGCGGGAGTCCCACAGATACGCAGTATTTT.

This clone was seen a few times. V usage is TRBV5-3 and J usage is TRBJ2-7, with 8 bases that match TRBD2. TRBV5-3 is an open reading frame whose function is uncertain. This CDR3 comprises 18 residues. The ends lost 1 base at V and 5 bases at J; junction bases unmatched: 17. The CDR3 spells CARSLLRDGRAWGDEQYF. DNA of the CDR3: TGTGCCAGAAGCTTGCTTCGGGACGGGAGGGCCTGGGGGGACGAGCAGTACTTC.

V usage is TRBV12-5 and J usage is TRBJ1-2, with 8 positions matching TRBD1. The CDR3 is made up of 13 amino acids. V shed 6 bases and J 4 bases; nucleotides not matched to a gene: 4. Germline V CDR1 and CDR2: LGHNT, FRNRAP. CDR3 residues: CASGRTGGYGYTF. The CDR3, as DNA: TGTGCTAGTGGCCGTACAGGGGGCTATGGCTACACCTTC.

The sample holds a few counts of this clone. V gene TRBV19 combines with J gene TRBJ1-2; D gene unclear. There are 14 residues in the CDR3. The V and J ends lost 4 bases and 6 bases respectively, with 15 bases between them. Germline-derived CDR1 and CDR2 are LNHDA and SQIVND (reference sequence). The CDR3 bases are TGTGCCAGTAGTACCCCCTTCGGGATAGATGGCTACACCTTC. It is translated as CASSTPFGIDGYTF.

The rearrangement uses TRBV7-2 and TRBJ2-2; D is undetermined. The germline CDR1 and CDR2 sequences are SGHTA and FQGNSA. The CDR3 consists of 15 residues. Between the trimmed V and J ends, which lost 6 bases and 8 bases, there was a span of 19 bases. The DNA of the CDR3 is TGTGCCAGCAGAAAAGCGACTGATTCCGGAGGGGAGCTGTTTTTT. As protein: CASRKATDSGGELFF. Complete variable domain (other parts from reference TRBV7-2 and TRBJ2-2): GAGVSQSPSNKVTEKGKDVELRCDPISGHTALYWYRQSLGQGLEFLIYFQGNSAPDKSGLPSDRFSAERTGGSVSTLTIQRTQQEDSAVYLCASRKATDSGGELFFGEGSRLTVL.

The chain couples TRBV5-5 to TRBJ2-5, with TRBD2 identical over 15 bases. The CDR3 sequence is 16 residues long. The germline V gene encodes CDR1 SGHKS and CDR2 YYEKEE (reference sequence). The V segment lost 5 bases and the J segment 2 bases; nucleotides outside the gene matches: 4. The DNA for the CDR3 is TGTGCCAGCAGTCTTGGACTAGCGGGGGGGCAAGAGACCCAGTACTTC. This translates into CASSLGLAGGQETQYF. Variable domain in full (rest from reference TRBV5-5 and TRBJ2-5): DAGVTQSPTHLIKTRGQQVTLRCSPISGHKSVSWYQQVLGQGPQFIFQYYEKEERGRGNFPDRFSARQFPNYSSELNVNALLLGDSALYLCASSLGLAGGQETQYFGPGTRLLVL.